This T cell receptor (beta chain) stems from a study of blood T cell repertoires in COVID-19. Whole-study context: There were acute and convalescent COVID-19 samples, and they came from the United States, Italy and Spain. The analysed material was cDNA or gDNA that came from T cells, B-cell-depleted T cells, or PBMCs.

Germline-derived CDR1 and CDR2 are MGHRA and YSYEKL. V lost 0 bases to trimming and J lost 5 bases, with 22 bases between them. The CDR3 contains 18 residues. Original methodology: Reference gene primer amplification in the assay estimated nucleated cell counts. Produced via immunoSEQ multiplex PCR; TCRdb's table is partial and in-frame only. The D gene and trimming were derived from the DNA, and the V and J assignments and clone size from that table. The sample consists of roughly 55,000 clones, around 90% of them appearing once. The TCR sequence derives from a man in his fifties with active COVID-19. Sequenced: peripheral blood. The V gene is TRBV4-1, the J gene TRBJ1-2; a possible D gene is TRBD1 (5 bases). This CDR3 reads CASSQDKGLRVSLYGYTF. The DNA of the CDR3 is TGCGCCAGCAGCCAAGATAAGGGGCTAAGGGTCTCCCTATATGGCTACACCTTC.